One and the same sample provided the 32 T cell receptor beta chains below, sequenced in a study of T cell responses to AZD1222 COVID-19 vaccine. The data were produced by immunoSEQ multiplex PCR, yet TCRdb's version contains in-frame clones alone and is incomplete. The listing records about 140,000 clones. Source material: peripheral blood. These receptors came from an adult in good health.

This sequence joins TRBV6-5 and TRBJ2-5; D is ambiguous. Germline CDR1 and CDR2: MNHEY and SVGAGI. V gave up 6 bases and J gave up 5 bases, with 7 bases separating them. This CDR3 has 11 amino acids. Written as DNA, the CDR3 is TGTGCCAGCAGGGCCGTTGAGACCCAGTACTTC. This encodes CASRAVETQYF.

V gene TRBV7-2 combines with J gene TRBJ1-2; tentative D call: TRBD1 (6 bases). The germline V gene encodes CDR1 SGHTA and CDR2 FQGNSA. This CDR3 comprises 15 residues. Trimming left V 5 bases short and J 0 bases short, with 13 bases between. Here the CDR3 DNA reads TGTGCCAGCAGCCAGGCAGGGGCCCCTAACTATGGCTACACCTTC. It codes for CASSQAGAPNYGYTF.

Regarding this clone: Other DNA variants within this sample encode the same CDR3. The V call is TRBV11-2, the J call TRBJ1-1; 7 nucleotides agree with TRBD1. CDR1 is SGHAT, CDR2 FQNNGV, per germline. The CDR3 has 13 residues. Losses at the gene ends were 5 bases for V and 1 base for J; bases not matched to a gene: 1. The CDR3, as DNA: TGTGCCAGCAGCCCAGGGGGGAACACTGAAGCTTTCTTT. This sequence encodes CASSPGGNTEAFF. Complete variable domain (other parts from reference TRBV11-2 and TRBJ1-1): EAGVAQSPRYKIIEKRQSVAFWCNPISGHATLYWYQQILGQGPKLLIQFQNNGVVDDSQLPKDRFSAERLKGVDSTLKIQPAKLEDSAVYLCASSPGGNTEAFFGQGTRLTVV.

V usage is TRBV28 and J usage is TRBJ2-3, with D unresolved. The V end lost 1 base, the J end lost 6 bases, and 2 bases lay between the germline ends. This CDR3 is built from 11 residues. CDR1 MDHEN and CDR2 SYDVKM come from the germline V gene. The CDR3 nucleotides read TGTGCCAGCAGTTTATTGGATACGCAGTATTTT. Translated, it gives CASSLLDTQYF.

The chain uses TRBV28 and TRBJ1-1, with a possible D match to TRBD1 (6 bases). From germline, CDR1 is MDHEN and CDR2 SYDVKM. V was pared by 5 bases and J by 0 bases, with 10 bases between. The CDR3 spans 14 residues. The CDR3 sequence: CASSEGVMNTEAFF. The CDR3 DNA reads as TGTGCCAGCAGTGAGGGGGTGATGAACACTGAAGCTTTCTTT.

The J gene is TRBJ2-5, the V gene TRBV4-1; 10 positions match TRBD2. The CDR3 length is 15 residues. The J segment lost 6 bases and the V segment lost 2 bases, leaving 6 bases of the junction unmatched. Germline CDR1 is MGHRA and CDR2 is YSYEKL. The CDR3: CASSQPASGGKTQYF. CDR3 DNA sequence: TGCGCCAGCAGCCAACCGGCTAGCGGGGGCAAGACCCAGTACTTC.

This rearrangement joins TRBV6-5 to TRBJ1-2; 10 positions match TRBD1. Germline CDR1 MNHEY, CDR2 SVGAGI. V shed 0 bases and J 6 bases; nucleotides not matched to a gene: 4. The CDR3 consists of 15 residues. The CDR3 loop is CASSYSGTGVNGYTF. The DNA of the CDR3 is TGTGCCAGCAGTTACTCCGGGACAGGGGTAAATGGCTACACCTTC.

This chain connects TRBV12-3 or TRBV12-4 to TRBJ1-2; D not certain. The CDR3 sequence is 12 residues long. V was trimmed by 3 bases and J by 4 bases, leaving 6 bases between them. In DNA, the CDR3 is TGTGCCAGCAGTTTCAGCCTCTATGGCTACACCTTC. It codes for CASSFSLYGYTF.

V usage is TRBV7-9 and J usage is TRBJ1-3; 9 bases are shared with TRBD1. CDR3 length equals 14 residues. Germline lookup yields CDR1 SEHNR and CDR2 FQNEAQ (reference sequence). Losses at the gene ends were 8 bases for V and 3 bases for J; bases not matched to a gene: 5. CDR3 in amino acids: CASGWTGVGNTIYF. CDR3 DNA sequence: TGTGCCAGCGGCTGGACAGGGGTTGGAAACACCATATATTTT.

The chain links TRBV3-1 (or the pseudogene TRBV3-2) to TRBJ2-7; D may be TRBD2 (5 bases). Trimming took 5 bases from V and 2 from J, leaving 10 bases between them. Looked up from germline, CDR1 is LGHDT and CDR2 is YNNKEL (reference sequence). CDR3 size: 13 residues. The CDR3 coding sequence is TGTGCCAGCAGCGCACTAGGGACCTACGAGCAGTACTTC. It yields the protein CASSALGTYEQYF.

The chain recombines TRBV28 with TRBJ1-2, with 8 bases that match TRBD1. Germline V gene sequence: CDR1 MDHEN, CDR2 SYDVKM. V dropped 3 bases and J dropped 10; count of bases not matched to a gene: 4. The CDR3 is made up of 12 amino acids. CDR3 loop: CASSLRQGAYTF. CDR3 bases: TGTGCCAGCAGTTTGAGGCAGGGGGCCTACACCTTC.

As to this clone: Mismatch with germline at one junction end may stem from a read error. The chain uses TRBV5-5 and TRBJ2-7; D is perhaps TRBD2 (7 bases). Per germline, CDR1 SGHKS and CDR2 YYEKEE (reference sequence). The CDR3 has 16 residues. CDR3 amino acids: CAGSEDGGLVSYEQYF. The CDR3 DNA reads TGTGCCGGCAGCGAGGACGGGGGGCTTGTTTCCTACGAGCAGTACTTC.

The V and J genes are TRBV5-4 and TRBJ2-3; 8 bases line up with TRBD1. This CDR3 has 15 residues. The J segment lost 4 bases and the V segment lost 0 bases, leaving 4 bases of the junction unmatched. In germline, CDR1 is SGHNT, CDR2 YYREEE (reference sequence). The CDR3 protein is CASSLDRGAADTQYF. CDR3 bases: TGTGCCAGCAGCTTGGACAGGGGGGCGGCAGATACGCAGTATTTT.

The chain couples TRBV11-2 to TRBJ1-2; D is uncertain. The CDR3 covers 14 residues. V dropped 8 bases and J dropped 2 bases, with 15 bases sitting between them. The germline V gene has CDR1 SGHAT and CDR2 FQNNGV. As DNA, the CDR3 is TGTGCCAGCTCCCATTTAAGGACCAACTATGGCTACACCTTC. This translates into CASSHLRTNYGYTF.

V and J are TRBV11-3 and TRBJ2-2, with 8 bases fitting TRBD2. CDR3 size: 15 residues. V gave up 5 bases and J gave up 2 bases; unmatched junction bases: 4. CDR1 and CDR2 (germline): SGHNT, YENEEA. CDR3 region: CASSLSGSNTGELFF. As DNA, the CDR3 is TGTGCCAGCAGCCTCAGCGGGAGCAACACCGGGGAGCTGTTTTTT.

The V and J genes are TRBV29-1 and TRBJ1-2, with D possibly TRBD1 on 6 matching bases. Germline-derived CDR1 and CDR2 are SQVTM and ANQGSEA. CDR3 length: 12 amino acids. Trimming removed 8 bases from V and 7 bases from J, with 17 bases in between. CDR3 loop: CSTTEQGFGYTF. The CDR3 coding sequence is TGCAGCACCACCGAACAGGGTTTTGGCTACACCTTC.

The chain couples TRBV18 to TRBJ1-4; D is possibly TRBD1 (6 bases). The CDR3 totals 13 residues. CDR1 is KGHSH, CDR2 LQKENI, per germline. With 6 bases removed from V and 12 bases from J, the gap between germline ends came to 17 bases. The CDR3 is CASSPSGEGELFF. CDR3 DNA: TGTGCCAGCTCTCCGTCAGGGGAGGGCGAACTGTTTTTT.

The chain carries TRBV7-9 and TRBJ1-4; tentative D call: TRBD1 (6 bases). The germline V and J ends were trimmed by 6 bases and 5 bases, with 13 bases remaining between them. The CDR3 loop spans 14 amino acids. CDR1 and CDR2 (germline): SEHNR, FQNEAQ (reference sequence). Here the CDR3 reads CASSRTAINEKLFF. For the CDR3, the DNA is TGTGCCAGCAGTCGGACAGCGATCAATGAAAAACTGTTTTTT.

CDR3 in DNA: TGTGCCATCAGTGAGTCTCCTGGAGGGGCTTTCTTT. Translated, it gives CAISESPGGAFF. The chain employs TRBV10-3 and TRBJ1-1, with D uncertain. The germline V gene encodes CDR1 ENHRY and CDR2 SYGVKD. Trimming shortened V by 0 bases and J by 11 bases, and 10 bases separated the two germline ends. This CDR3 is built from 12 residues.

The chain links TRBV28 to TRBJ1-2; D is uncertain. The CDR3 extends over 13 amino acids. Germline CDR1 reads MDHEN; CDR2 reads SYDVKM. Trimming removed 3 bases from V and 2 bases from J, with 7 bases in between. The DNA of the CDR3 is TGTGCCAGCAGTTTTAAATTCAACTATGGCTACACCTTC. Translated: CASSFKFNYGYTF.

The chain carries TRBV6-5 and TRBJ1-3, with D unresolved. Germline assignment: CDR1 MNHEY and CDR2 SVGAGI. The CDR3 is 15 amino acids. V lost 2 bases to trimming and J lost 0 bases, with 8 bases between them. CDR3 nucleotides: TGTGCCAGCAGTTACGATCCGAGCTCTGGAAACACCATATATTTT. Its protein is CASSYDPSSGNTIYF.

V and J are TRBV11-2 and TRBJ1-1, with D perhaps matching TRBD1 (5 bases). The CDR3 sequence is 14 residues long. Between the trimmed V and J ends, which lost 5 bases and 5 bases, there was a span of 15 bases. Germline CDR1 reads SGHAT; CDR2 reads FQNNGV. The CDR3 region has the DNA TGTGCCAGCAGCCTCCTCTTGGGGCTGACTGAAGCTTTCTTT. Translated: CASSLLLGLTEAFF. The full variable domain, rest sourced from reference TRBV11-2 and TRBJ1-1, is EAGVAQSPRYKIIEKRQSVAFWCNPISGHATLYWYQQILGQGPKLLIQFQNNGVVDDSQLPKDRFSAERLKGVDSTLKIQPAKLEDSAVYLCASSLLLGLTEAFFGQGTRLTVV.

The chain recombines TRBV2 with TRBJ1-4; 10 bases line up with TRBD1. Germline V lookup: CDR1 SNHLY, CDR2 FYNNEI. Trimming took 6 bases from V and 4 from J; bases not matched to a gene: 8. CDR3 length equals 16 residues. The chain's CDR3 is CASSPRTGGNNEKLFF. The CDR3, as DNA: TGTGCCAGCAGCCCACGGACAGGGGGTAATAATGAAAAACTGTTTTTT.

This sequence joins TRBV29-1 and TRBJ2-1, with a tentative D call TRBD1 (5 bases). CDR1 SQVTM and CDR2 ANQGSEA come from the germline V gene. The CDR3 is made up of 15 amino acids. V lost 3 bases to trimming and J lost 1 base, with 13 bases between them. The CDR3 reads CSVDQGSLSYNEQFF. The CDR3 DNA sequence: TGCAGCGTTGACCAGGGATCGTTGTCCTACAATGAGCAGTTCTTC.

J is TRBJ1-5 and V is TRBV19; D is perhaps TRBD1 (6 bases). V shed 10 bases and J shed 5 bases, with 18 bases lying between them. CDR1 LNHDA and CDR2 SQIVND come from the germline V gene (reference sequence). This CDR3 is built from 14 residues. CDR3 region: CATHPGGGDQPQHF. The CDR3 bases are TGTGCCACCCACCCCGGGGGGGGCGATCAGCCCCAGCATTTT.

This chain joins TRBV6-2 or TRBV6-3 and TRBJ2-3, with 7 positions matching TRBD1. The ends lost 2 bases at V and 4 bases at J; junction bases unmatched: 15. The CDR3 totals 18 residues. Germline-derived CDR1 and CDR2 are MNHEY and SVGEGT. DNA for the CDR3: TGTGCCAGCAGTTACCCACGACCCAGGGGGATTAATTCAGATACGCAGTATTTT. Translating gives CASSYPRPRGINSDTQYF.

The chain recombines TRBV2 with TRBJ2-1, with TRBD1 matching over 11 bases. V lost 1 base, J lost 4 bases, and 3 bases stayed unmatched. Germline V gene lookup returns CDR1 SNHLY and CDR2 FYNNEI. The CDR3 extends over 16 amino acids. CDR3 loop: CASSEEGQGAYNEQFF. The CDR3, as DNA: TGTGCCAGCAGTGAAGAAGGACAGGGGGCATACAATGAGCAGTTCTTC.

The rearrangement joins TRBV7-6 to TRBJ2-3, with 7 bases fitting TRBD1. J gave up 6 bases and V 4 bases, and 7 bases lay outside the gene matches. The CDR3 length is 14 residues. Germline V gives CDR1 SGHVS, CDR2 FNYEAQ. The CDR3, as DNA: TGTGCCAGCAGCTGGGTAGGGGGCCACGATACGCAGTATTTT. This sequence encodes CASSWVGGHDTQYF.

This chain connects TRBV6-6 to TRBJ2-5, with D possibly matching TRBD2 (5 bases). V was cut by 6 bases and J by 1 base, with 12 bases left in between. The CDR3 sequence is 14 residues long. In germline, CDR1 is MNHNY, CDR2 SVGAGI (reference sequence). CDR3 DNA sequence: TGTGCCAGCAGCCCAGCGGTGGTCCAAGAGACCCAGTACTTC. It is translated as CASSPAVVQETQYF.

This chain joins TRBV10-2 and TRBJ1-3; perhaps TRBD1 as D (6 bases). The CDR3 spans 16 residues. Germline CDR1 is WSHSY and CDR2 is SAAADI. V shed 3 bases and J shed 9 bases, with 21 bases lying between them. Written as DNA, the CDR3 is TGCGCCAGCAGTGAAGTCCGGGACCCCGGAGGGGGCACCATATATTTT. Translating it yields CASSEVRDPGGGTIYF.

The gene calls are TRBV19 and TRBJ1-1; 7 bases are shared with TRBD1. CDR3 length equals 14 residues. Germline values: CDR1 LNHDA, CDR2 SQIVND (reference sequence). The V gene end was trimmed by 11 bases and the J gene end by 4 bases; junction bases not matched to a gene: 13. The CDR3 region has the DNA TGTGCCTCCCAGGACAGGAGTTGGGCCACTGAAGCTTTCTTT. Translation gives CASQDRSWATEAFF.

This chain links TRBV6-5 with TRBJ1-6; 8 bases are shared with TRBD1. CDR3 size: 15 residues. CDR1 and CDR2 (germline): MNHEY, SVGAGI. The V segment lost 2 bases and the J segment 12 bases; nucleotides outside the gene matches: 9. Here the CDR3 reads CASSYEQGVLGPLHF. The CDR3 region has the DNA TGTGCCAGCAGTTACGAACAGGGGGTGTTGGGACCCCTCCACTTT.